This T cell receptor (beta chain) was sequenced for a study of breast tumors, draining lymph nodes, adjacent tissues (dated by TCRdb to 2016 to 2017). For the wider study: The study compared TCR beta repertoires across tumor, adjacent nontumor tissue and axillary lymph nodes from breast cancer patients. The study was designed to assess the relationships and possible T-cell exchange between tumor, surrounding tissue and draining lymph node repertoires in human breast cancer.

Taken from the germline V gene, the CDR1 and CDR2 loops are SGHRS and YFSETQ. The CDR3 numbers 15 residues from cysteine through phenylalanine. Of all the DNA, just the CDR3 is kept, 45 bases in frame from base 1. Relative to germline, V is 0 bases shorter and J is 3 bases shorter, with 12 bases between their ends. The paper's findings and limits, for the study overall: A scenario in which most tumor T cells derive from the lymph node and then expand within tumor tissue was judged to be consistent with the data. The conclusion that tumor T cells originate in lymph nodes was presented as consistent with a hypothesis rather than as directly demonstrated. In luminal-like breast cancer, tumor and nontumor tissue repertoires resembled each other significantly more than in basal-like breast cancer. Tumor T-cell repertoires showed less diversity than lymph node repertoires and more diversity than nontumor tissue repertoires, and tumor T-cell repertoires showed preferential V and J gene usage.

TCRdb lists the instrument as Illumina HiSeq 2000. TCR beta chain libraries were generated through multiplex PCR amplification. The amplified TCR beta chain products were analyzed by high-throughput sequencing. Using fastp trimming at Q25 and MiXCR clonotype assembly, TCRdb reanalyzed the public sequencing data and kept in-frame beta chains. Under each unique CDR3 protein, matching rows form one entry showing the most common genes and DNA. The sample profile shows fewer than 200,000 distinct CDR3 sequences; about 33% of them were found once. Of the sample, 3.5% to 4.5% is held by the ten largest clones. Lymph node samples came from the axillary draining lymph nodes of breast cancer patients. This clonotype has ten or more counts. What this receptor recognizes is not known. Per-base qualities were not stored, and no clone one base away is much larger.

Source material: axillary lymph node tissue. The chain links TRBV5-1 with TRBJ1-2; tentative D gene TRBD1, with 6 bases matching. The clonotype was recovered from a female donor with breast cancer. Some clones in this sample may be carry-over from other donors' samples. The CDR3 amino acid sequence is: CASSLGQASYYGYTF. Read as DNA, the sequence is TGCGCCAGCAGCTTGGGACAGGCCTCCTACTATGGCTACACCTTC.